What follows describes a single TCR beta chain. The data are from a study of CD8 T cells in Susac syndrome. An amount of RNA that ranged from roughly 0.45 to 1 ug was reverse transcribed with random hexamers. TCRdb processed the immunoSEQ multiplex PCR reads anew with MiXCR; each CDR3 protein has one entry. The sample yields more than 65,000 distinct CDR3 sequences, 85% to 95% seen once. This clonotype originated in a human donor in good health. The sample comprised CD8+ T cells from PBMCs.

DNA of the CDR3: TGTGCCAGCCTTCCTGCTTACTACAATGAGCAGTTCTTC. It encodes CASLPAYYNEQFF. The chain joins TRBV2 to TRBJ2-1; no reliable D call. Trimming left V 8 bases short and J 3 bases short, with 11 bases between. From germline, CDR1 is SNHLY and CDR2 FYNNEI. This CDR3 comprises 13 residues.